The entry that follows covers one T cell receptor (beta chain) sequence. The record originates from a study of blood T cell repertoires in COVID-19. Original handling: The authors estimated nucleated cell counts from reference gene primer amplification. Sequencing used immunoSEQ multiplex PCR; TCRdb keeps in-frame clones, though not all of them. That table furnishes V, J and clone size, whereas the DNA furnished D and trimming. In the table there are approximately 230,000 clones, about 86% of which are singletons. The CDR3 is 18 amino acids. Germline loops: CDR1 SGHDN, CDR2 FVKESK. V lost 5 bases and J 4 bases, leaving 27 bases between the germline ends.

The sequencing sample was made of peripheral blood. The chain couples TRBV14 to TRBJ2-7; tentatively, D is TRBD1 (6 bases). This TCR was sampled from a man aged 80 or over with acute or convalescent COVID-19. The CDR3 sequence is CASSWGPDSSVRVYEQYF. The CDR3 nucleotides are TGTGCCAGCAGCTGGGGGCCGGACTCTAGTGTAAGGGTATACGAGCAGTACTTC.